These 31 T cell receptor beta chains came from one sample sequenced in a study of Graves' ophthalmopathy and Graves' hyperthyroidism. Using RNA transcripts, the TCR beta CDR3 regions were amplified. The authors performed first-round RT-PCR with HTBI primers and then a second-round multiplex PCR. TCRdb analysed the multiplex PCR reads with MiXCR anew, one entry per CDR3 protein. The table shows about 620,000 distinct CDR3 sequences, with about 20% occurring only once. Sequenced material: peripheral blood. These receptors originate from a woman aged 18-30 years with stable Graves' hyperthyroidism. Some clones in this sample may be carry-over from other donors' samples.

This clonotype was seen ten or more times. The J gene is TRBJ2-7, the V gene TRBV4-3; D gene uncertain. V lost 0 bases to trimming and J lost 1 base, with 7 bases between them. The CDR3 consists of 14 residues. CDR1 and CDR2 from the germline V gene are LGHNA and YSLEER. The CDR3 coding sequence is TGCGCCAGCAGCCAAGACTACAGTTCCTACGAGCAGTACTTC. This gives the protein CASSQDYSSYEQYF.

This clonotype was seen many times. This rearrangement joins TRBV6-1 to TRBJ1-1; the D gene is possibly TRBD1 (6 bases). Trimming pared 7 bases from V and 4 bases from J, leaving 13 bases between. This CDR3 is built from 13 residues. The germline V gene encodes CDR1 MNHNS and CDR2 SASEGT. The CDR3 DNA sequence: TGTGCCAGCACCGACCCACAGGGCACTGAAGCTTTCTTT. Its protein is CASTDPQGTEAFF.

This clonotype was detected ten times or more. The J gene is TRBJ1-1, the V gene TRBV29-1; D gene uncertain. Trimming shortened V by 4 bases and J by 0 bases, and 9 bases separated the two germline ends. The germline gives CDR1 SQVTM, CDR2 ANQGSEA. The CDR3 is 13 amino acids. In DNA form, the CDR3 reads TGCAGCGTTGGCATTAACATGAACACTGAAGCTTTCTTT. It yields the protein CSVGINMNTEAFF.

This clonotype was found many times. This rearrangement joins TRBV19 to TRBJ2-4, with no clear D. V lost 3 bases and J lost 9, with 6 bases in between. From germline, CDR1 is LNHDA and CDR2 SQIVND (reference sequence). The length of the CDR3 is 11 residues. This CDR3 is CASSMSSIQYF. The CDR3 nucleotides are TGTGCCAGTAGTATGAGTAGCATTCAGTACTTC.

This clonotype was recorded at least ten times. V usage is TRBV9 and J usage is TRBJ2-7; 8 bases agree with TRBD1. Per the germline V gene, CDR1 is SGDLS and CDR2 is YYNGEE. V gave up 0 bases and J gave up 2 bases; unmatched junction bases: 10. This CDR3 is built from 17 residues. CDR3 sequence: CASSVADGAGGTYEQYF. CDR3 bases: TGTGCCAGCAGCGTAGCTGATGGGGCAGGGGGCACCTACGAGCAGTACTTC.

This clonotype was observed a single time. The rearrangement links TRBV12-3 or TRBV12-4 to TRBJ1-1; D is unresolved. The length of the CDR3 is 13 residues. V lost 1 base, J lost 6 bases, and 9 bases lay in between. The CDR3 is CASSLGRSAEAFF. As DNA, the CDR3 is TGTGCCAGCAGTTTAGGGAGGTCCGCTGAAGCTTTCTTT.

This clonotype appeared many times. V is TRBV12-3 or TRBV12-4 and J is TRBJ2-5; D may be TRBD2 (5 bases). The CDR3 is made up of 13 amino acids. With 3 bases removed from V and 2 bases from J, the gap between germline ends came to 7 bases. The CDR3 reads CASSFSGQETQYF. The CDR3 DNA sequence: TGTGCCAGCAGTTTCAGCGGTCAAGAGACCCAGTACTTC.

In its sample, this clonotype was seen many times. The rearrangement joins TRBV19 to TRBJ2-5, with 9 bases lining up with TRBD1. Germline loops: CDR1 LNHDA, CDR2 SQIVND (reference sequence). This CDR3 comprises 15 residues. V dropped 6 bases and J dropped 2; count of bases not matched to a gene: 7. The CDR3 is CASRTGQGYQETQYF. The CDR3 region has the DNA TGTGCCAGTAGGACGGGACAGGGATATCAAGAGACCCAGTACTTC.

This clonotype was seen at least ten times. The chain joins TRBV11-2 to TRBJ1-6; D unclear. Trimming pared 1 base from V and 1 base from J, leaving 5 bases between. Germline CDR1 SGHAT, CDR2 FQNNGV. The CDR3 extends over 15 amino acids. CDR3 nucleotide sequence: TGTGCCAGCAGCTTAGTTCAGTCCTATAATTCACCCCTCCACTTT. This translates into CASSLVQSYNSPLHF.

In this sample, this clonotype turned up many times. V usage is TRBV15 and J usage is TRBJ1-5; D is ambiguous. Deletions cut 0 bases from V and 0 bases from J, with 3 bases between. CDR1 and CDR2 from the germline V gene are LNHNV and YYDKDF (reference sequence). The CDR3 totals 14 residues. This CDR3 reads CATSRDYSNQPQHF. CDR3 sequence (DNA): TGTGCCACCAGCAGAGACTATAGCAATCAGCCCCAGCATTTT. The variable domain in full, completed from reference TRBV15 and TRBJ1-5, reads DAMVIQNPRYQVTQFGKPVTLSCSQTLNHNVMYWYQQKSSQAPKLLFHYYDKDFNNEADTPDNFQSRRPNTSFCFLDIRSPGLGDTAMYLCATSRDYSNQPQHFGDGTRLSIL.

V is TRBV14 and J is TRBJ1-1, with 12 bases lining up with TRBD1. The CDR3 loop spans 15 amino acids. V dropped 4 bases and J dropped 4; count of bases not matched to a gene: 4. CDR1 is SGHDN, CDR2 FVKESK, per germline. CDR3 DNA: TGTGCCAGCAGCCCTTGGGACAGGGGGCCCACTGAAGCTTTCTTT. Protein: CASSPWDRGPTEAFF.

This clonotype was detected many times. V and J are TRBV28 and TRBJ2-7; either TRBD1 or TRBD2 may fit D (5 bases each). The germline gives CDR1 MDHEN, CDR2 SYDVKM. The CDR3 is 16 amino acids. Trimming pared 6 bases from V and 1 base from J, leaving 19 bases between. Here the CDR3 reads CASSHLGVEGSYEQYF. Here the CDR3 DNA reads TGTGCCAGCAGCCACCTCGGGGTCGAGGGGTCCTACGAGCAGTACTTC.

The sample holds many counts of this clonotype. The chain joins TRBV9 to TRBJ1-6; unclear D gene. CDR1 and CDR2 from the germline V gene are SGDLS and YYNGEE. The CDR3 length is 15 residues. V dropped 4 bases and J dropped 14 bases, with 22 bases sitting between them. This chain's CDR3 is CASSTLPGRGDTLHF. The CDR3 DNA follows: TGTGCCAGCAGCACCTTACCGGGCCGCGGAGACACCCTCCACTTT. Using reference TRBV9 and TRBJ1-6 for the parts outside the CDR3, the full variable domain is DSGVTQTPKHLITATGQRVTLRCSPRSGDLSVYWYQQSLDQGLQFLIQYYNGEERAKGNILERFSAQQFPDLHSELNLSSLELGDSALYFCASSTLPGRGDTLHFGNGTRLTVT.

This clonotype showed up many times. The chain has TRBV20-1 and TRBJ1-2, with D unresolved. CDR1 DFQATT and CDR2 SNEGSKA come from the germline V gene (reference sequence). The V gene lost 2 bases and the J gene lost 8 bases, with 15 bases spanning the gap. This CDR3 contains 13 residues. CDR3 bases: TGCAGTGCTAGACAATACGATCGCGGCGGCTACACCTTC. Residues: CSARQYDRGGYTF.

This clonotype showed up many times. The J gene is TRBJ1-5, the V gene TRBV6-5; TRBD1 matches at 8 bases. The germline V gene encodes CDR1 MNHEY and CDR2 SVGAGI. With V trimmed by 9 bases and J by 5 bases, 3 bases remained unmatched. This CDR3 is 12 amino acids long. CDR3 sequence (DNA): TGTGCCAGGGACAGGGCCGATCAGCCCCAGCATTTT. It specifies CARDRADQPQHF.

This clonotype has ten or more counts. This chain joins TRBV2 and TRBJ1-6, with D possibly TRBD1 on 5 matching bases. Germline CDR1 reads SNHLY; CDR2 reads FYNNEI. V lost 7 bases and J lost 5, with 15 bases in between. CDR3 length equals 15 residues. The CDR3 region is CASIGARGHNSPLHF. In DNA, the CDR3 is TGTGCCAGCATTGGGGCTAGGGGACATAATTCACCCCTCCACTTT.

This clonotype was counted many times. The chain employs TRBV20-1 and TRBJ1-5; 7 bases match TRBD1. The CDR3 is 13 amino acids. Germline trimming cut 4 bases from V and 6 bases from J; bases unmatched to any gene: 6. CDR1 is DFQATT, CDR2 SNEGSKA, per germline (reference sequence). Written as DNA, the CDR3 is TGCAGTGCTATATCACAGGGGTTTCAGCCCCAGCATTTT. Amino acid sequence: CSAISQGFQPQHF.

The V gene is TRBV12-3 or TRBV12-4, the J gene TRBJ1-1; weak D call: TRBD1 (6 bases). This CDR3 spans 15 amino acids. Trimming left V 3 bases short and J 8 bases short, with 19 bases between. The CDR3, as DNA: TGTGCCAGCAGTTTCGTGTATTTTGGGGGGACAGAAGCTTTCTTT. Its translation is CASSFVYFGGTEAFF.

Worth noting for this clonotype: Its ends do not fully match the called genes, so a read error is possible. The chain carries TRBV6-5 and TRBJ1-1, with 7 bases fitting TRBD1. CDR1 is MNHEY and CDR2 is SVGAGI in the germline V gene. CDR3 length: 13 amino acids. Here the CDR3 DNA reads TGTGCCAGCAGTAACAGGGGATGGACTGAAGCCTTCTTT. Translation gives CASSNRGWTEAFF.

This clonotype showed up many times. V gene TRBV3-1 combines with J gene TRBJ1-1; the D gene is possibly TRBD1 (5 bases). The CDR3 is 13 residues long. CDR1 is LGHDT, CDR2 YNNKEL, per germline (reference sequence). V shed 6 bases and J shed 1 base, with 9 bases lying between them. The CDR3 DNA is TGTGCCAGCAGTCAGGGTTCGAACACTGAAGCTTTCTTT. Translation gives CASSQGSNTEAFF.

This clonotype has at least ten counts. As DNA, the CDR3 is TGTGCCAGCAGTGCAGCCAGCTTCTCTGGAAACACCATATATTTT. It codes for CASSAASFSGNTIYF. This rearrangement joins TRBV6-1 to TRBJ1-3, with D uncertain. The germline V and J ends were trimmed by 4 bases and 0 bases, with 10 bases remaining between them. CDR1 and CDR2 from the germline V gene are MNHNS and SASEGT. The CDR3 consists of 15 residues.

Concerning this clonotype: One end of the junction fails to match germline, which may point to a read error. The CDR3 DNA sequence: TGTGCCAGCAGCTTATCCGGCGGGAGTTACACTGAGCAGTTCTTC. It codes for CASSLSGGSYTEQFF. The J gene is TRBJ2-5, the V gene TRBV11-2; TRBD2 matches at 7 bases. TRBJ2-1 explains the end of the DNA better; the J call may be wrong. Germline CDR1 SGHAT, CDR2 FQNNGV. The CDR3 runs 15 residues.

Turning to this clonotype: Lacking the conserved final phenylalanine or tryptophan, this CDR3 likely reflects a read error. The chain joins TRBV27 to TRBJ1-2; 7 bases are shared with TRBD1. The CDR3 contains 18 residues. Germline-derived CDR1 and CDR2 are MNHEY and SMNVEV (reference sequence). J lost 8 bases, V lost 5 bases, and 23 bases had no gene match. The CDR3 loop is CASSLQGQSGRGSWGYTL. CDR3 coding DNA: TGTGCCAGCAGTCTTCAAGGACAAAGCGGCAGGGGGTCATGGGGCTACACCCTC.

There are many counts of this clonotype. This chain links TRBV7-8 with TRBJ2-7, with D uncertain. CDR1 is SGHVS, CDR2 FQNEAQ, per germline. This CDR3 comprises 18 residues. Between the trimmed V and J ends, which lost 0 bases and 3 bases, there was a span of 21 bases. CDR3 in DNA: TGTGCCAGCAGCTTAGCGCGCCCTAATGGCCCCTACAACTACGAGCAGTACTTC. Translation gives CASSLARPNGPYNYEQYF.

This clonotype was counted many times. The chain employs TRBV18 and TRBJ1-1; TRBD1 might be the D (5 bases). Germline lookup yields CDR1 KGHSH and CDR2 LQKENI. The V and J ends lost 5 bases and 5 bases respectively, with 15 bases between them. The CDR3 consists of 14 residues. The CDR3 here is CASSALSTETEAFF. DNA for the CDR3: TGTGCCAGCTCAGCCTTATCGACAGAGACTGAAGCTTTCTTT.

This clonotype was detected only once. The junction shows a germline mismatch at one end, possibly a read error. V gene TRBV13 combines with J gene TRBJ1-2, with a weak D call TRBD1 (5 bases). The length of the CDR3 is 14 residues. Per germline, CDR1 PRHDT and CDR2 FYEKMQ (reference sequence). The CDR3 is CSSSPERDLWGYTF. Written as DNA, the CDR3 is TGTTCCAGCAGCCCTGAGAGGGACCTTTGGGGCTACACCTTC.

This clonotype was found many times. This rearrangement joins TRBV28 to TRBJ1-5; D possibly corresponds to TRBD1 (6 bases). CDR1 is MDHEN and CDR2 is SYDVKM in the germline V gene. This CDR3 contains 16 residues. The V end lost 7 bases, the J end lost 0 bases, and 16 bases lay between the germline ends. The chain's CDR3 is CASIRDIINSNQPQHF. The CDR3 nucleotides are TGTGCCAGCATCCGGGACATTATTAATAGCAATCAGCCCCAGCATTTT.

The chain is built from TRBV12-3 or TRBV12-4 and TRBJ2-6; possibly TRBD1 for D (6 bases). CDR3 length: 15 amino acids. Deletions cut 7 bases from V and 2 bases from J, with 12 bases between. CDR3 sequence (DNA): TGTGCCAGCACACCTGAGGGGGCTGGGGCCAACGTCCTGACTTTC. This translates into CASTPEGAGANVLTF.

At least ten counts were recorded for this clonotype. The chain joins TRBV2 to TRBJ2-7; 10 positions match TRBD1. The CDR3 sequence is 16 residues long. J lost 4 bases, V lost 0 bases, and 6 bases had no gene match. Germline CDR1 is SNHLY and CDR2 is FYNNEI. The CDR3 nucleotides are TGTGCCAGCAGTGAAGCGCCGGGACAGGGGAGGTACGAGCAGTACTTC. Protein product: CASSEAPGQGRYEQYF.

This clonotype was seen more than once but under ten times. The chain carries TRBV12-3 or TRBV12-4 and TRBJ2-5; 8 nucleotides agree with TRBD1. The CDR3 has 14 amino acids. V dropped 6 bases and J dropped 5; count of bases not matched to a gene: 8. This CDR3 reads CASSSNRGRETQYF. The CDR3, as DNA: TGTGCCAGCAGCTCCAACAGGGGGAGGGAGACCCAGTACTTC.

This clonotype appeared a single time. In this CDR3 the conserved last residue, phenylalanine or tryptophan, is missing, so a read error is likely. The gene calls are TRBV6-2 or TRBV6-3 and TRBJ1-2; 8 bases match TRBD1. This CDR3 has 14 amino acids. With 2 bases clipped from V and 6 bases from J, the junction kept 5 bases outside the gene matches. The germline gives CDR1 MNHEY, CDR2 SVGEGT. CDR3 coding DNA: TGTGCCAGCAGTTACCTCCTGGACAGGGATGGCTACACCGTC. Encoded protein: CASSYLLDRDGYTV.